A selection of T cell receptor beta chains follows, all from one sample in a study of neoadjuvant nivolumab and ipilimumab in lung cancer. Clones were sequenced by immunoSEQ multiplex PCR, and TCRdb holds only the in-frame ones, with some missing. The sample holds about 6,000 clones, about two thirds seen once. This material consisted of tumor tissue, taken after neoadjuvant nivolumab, alone or with ipilimumab, at or shortly before surgery. The source is an adult with non-small cell lung cancer. Each CDR3 is given with its conserved first and last residue. A D gene is named only where the DNA matches it firmly. For some rows the clone size is stated as once, few or many, or as a class when expanded; others skip it.

TGTGCTACATCGAGAGGGGAGACCCAGTACTTC CATSRGETQYF TRBJ2-5 TRBV7-6 - -
TGTGCCAGTAACCAAGGACAGGGCAATCAGCCCCAGCATTTT CASNQGQGNQPQHF TRBJ1-5 TRBV19 TRBD1 once
TGTGCCAGCACCCTTACTAGCGGAAGGGGGTACGAGCAGTACTTC CASTLTSGRGYEQYF TRBJ2-7 TRBV7-9 TRBD2 -
TGTGCCAGCAGGGAGCCTGGGGAGGAGAATGAGCAGTTCTTC CASREPGEENEQFF TRBJ2-1 TRBV6-6 - -
TGTGCCAGCAGTGAAGCCTTAAGGGTGGCAGGGAACACTGAAGCTTTCTTT CASSEALRVAGNTEAFF TRBJ1-1 TRBV6-1 - -
TGTGCTAGTGGTTTTTACGGCTACAATGAGCAGTTCTTC CASGFYGYNEQFF TRBJ2-1 TRBV12-5 - -
TGTGCCAGCAGGCGAAACCGGGACCCCTTGGAGCAGTACTTC CASRRNRDPLEQYF TRBJ2-7 TRBV27 - few
TGCAGTGCTAATAGAGGGTACCAAGCTTTCTTT CSANRGYQAFF TRBJ1-1 TRBV20-1 - -
TGTGCCAGCAGCCAAAAAAGCGGGTGGGAGACCCAGTACTTC CASSQKSGWETQYF TRBJ2-5 TRBV4-2 - -
TGTGCCAGCAGTACGGTGATCTCTGGAAACACCATATATTTT CASSTVISGNTIYF TRBJ1-3 TRBV2 - few
TGTGCCAGCAGCCCCGGAGCAGGGACTAGCGGGAGGGAGACCCAGTACTTC CASSPGAGTSGRETQYF TRBJ2-5 TRBV2 TRBD2 -
TGTGCCAGCAGTGAAGGTACAGGGGGCTACGAGCAGTACTTC CASSEGTGGYEQYF TRBJ2-7 TRBV6-1 TRBD1 -
TGTGCCAGCAGTGAACGGACTAGCGGTGGGGATACGCAGTATTTT CASSERTSGGDTQYF TRBJ2-3 TRBV2 TRBD2 -
TGTGCCAGCAGCCCATACCGGACAGGGTGGTCCTACGAGCAGTACTTC CASSPYRTGWSYEQYF TRBJ2-7 TRBV27 TRBD1 -
TGTGCCAGCAGCCGCGGACCCGGCCGGGAGCTGTTTTTT CASSRGPGRELFF TRBJ2-2 TRBV14 - -
TGTGCCAGCAGTTCTCCGGGACTAGCGGAGAATGAGCAGTTCTTC CASSSPGLAENEQFF TRBJ2-1 TRBV6-5 TRBD2 -
TGTGCCAGCGGCACTACTTATCGCGGCTATGGCTACACCTTC CASGTTYRGYGYTF TRBJ1-2 TRBV5-6 - -
TGTGCCAGCAGCTTTTGGCGGGAGCAGGGCACCGGGGAGCTGTTTTTT CASSFWREQGTGELFF TRBJ2-2 TRBV13 TRBD2 -
TGTGCCAGCACCGGAGGGGACAGTGGCACCATATATTTT CASTGGDSGTIYF TRBJ1-3 TRBV27 TRBD1 -
TGTGCCATCGGGGGACAGGGGGTTTACGAGCAGTACTTC CAIGGQGVYEQYF TRBJ2-7 TRBV10-3 TRBD1 -
TGTGCCAGCAGCCCCCCGGGTGGACGCCTTTCGCAGTTCTTC CASSPPGGRLSQFF TRBJ2-1 TRBV7-2 - once
TGTGCCACCGAACCCCTCCGGTGGGGGGCTTACGAGCAGTACTTC CATEPLRWGAYEQYF TRBJ2-7 TRBV21-1 - -
TGCAGCGTCCGTTTGAACGGGGGTTTGGATGGCTACACCTTC CSVRLNGGLDGYTF TRBJ1-2 TRBV29-1 - -
TGTGCCAGCAGGGAACAGTCAACTAATGAAAAACTGTTTTTT CASREQSTNEKLFF TRBJ1-4 TRBV2 - -
TGTGCCAGCAGCTCAGCTCCCCCAGGCCGAGGCTATGGCTACACCTTC CASSSAPPGRGYGYTF TRBJ1-2 TRBV5-5 - large
TGTGCCAGCAGACCCGGGACAGGGATCGTCATATATTTT CASRPGTGIVIYF TRBJ1-3 TRBV28 TRBD1 -
TGCGCCAGCAGCCTGACAGGAGTGGGGGCAGATACGCAGTATTTT CASSLTGVGADTQYF TRBJ2-3 TRBV5-1 - -
TGTGCCAGCAGCCAACGGGCTAGCGGGATATCCTACAATGAGCAGTTCTTC CASSQRASGISYNEQFF TRBJ2-1 TRBV7-8 TRBD2 -
TGTGCCAGCAGTGTAGAGGGGCGAGGTCAGCCCCAGCATTTT CASSVEGRGQPQHF TRBJ1-5 TRBV27 - -
TGTGCCAGCAGCCCGAGCGGGAGGAGGGCAGATACGCAGTATTTT CASSPSGRRADTQYF TRBJ2-3 TRBV11-3 TRBD2 -
TGTGCCAGCAGTTCGACCAGTAATGAGCAGTTCTTC CASSSTSNEQFF TRBJ2-1 TRBV6-5 - -
TGTGCCAGCAGAAGCCTTTTGGCGGCCCCCTACGAGCAGTACTTC CASRSLLAAPYEQYF TRBJ2-7 TRBV25-1 - -
TGTGCCAGCAGCTTGGGCCAAAGCAATGAGCAGTTCTTC CASSLGQSNEQFF TRBJ2-1 TRBV7-7 - -
TGTGCCAGCAGTGAGATCCTCGGCCCTAAGTACTTC CASSEILGPKYF TRBJ2-5 TRBV6-4 - few
TGCAGCGCCCGTGGTCTGGGCCTACATGAGCAGTTCTTC CSARGLGLHEQFF TRBJ2-1 TRBV29-1 - -
TGTGCCAGCAGCTTAGGGTTTGTCGCCTACGAGCAGTACTTC CASSLGFVAYEQYF TRBJ2-7 TRBV13 - -
TGCGCCAGCAGCCAGGGGGAGTCCCTGGGGGACGAGCAGTACTTC CASSQGESLGDEQYF TRBJ2-7 TRBV4-1 - -
TGTGCCAGCAGCGCTAGATTACGACAGGGGGCAAACGAGCAGTACTTC CASSARLRQGANEQYF TRBJ2-7 TRBV11-1 TRBD1 few
TGTGCCAGCAGGATCCCGGGGTTTGCCTACGAGCAGTACTTC CASRIPGFAYEQYF TRBJ2-7 TRBV28 - -
TGCGCCAGCAGCTCGACAGGTGACTATGGCTACACCTTC CASSSTGDYGYTF TRBJ1-2 TRBV5-1 - medium-sized
TGTGCCAGCAGTCGCGCCCCGTCCGGCTTTGATGAGCAGTTCTTC CASSRAPSGFDEQFF TRBJ2-1 TRBV27 - few
TGTGCCAGCAATCGAGGACTAGCTCTTTACGAGCAGTACTTC CASNRGLALYEQYF TRBJ2-7 TRBV2 TRBD2 -
TGCGCCAGCAGCTTGGGGGAATCGGGAAATGAGCAGTTCTTC CASSLGESGNEQFF TRBJ2-1 TRBV5-1 - -
TGCGCCAGCAGCTTGGTGGCGTCTGGAAACACCATATATTTT CASSLVASGNTIYF TRBJ1-3 TRBV5-1 - -
TGTGCCAGCAGCCCCCATAATTCTGGGAACACTGAAGCTTTCTTT CASSPHNSGNTEAFF TRBJ1-1 TRBV7-9 - few